The next 10 T cell receptor beta chains were all read from a single sample in a study of cytomegalovirus exposure and HLA in healthy donors. PCR amplification relied on 60 Vbeta primers (plus 13 Jbeta primers). The protocol was immunoSEQ multiplex PCR, while the TCRdb copy is restricted to in-frame clones and leaves out a portion. Of 100,000 to 150,000 clones in the sample, around 81% were seen once. The sequenced sample consisted of PBMCs. These receptors all come from a man between 18 and 35 years old in good health and CMV-seronegative.

The gene calls are TRBV7-9 and TRBJ2-1, with D perhaps TRBD1 (6 bases). The CDR3 length is 14 residues. Trimming stripped 0 bases from V and 10 bases from J, with 13 bases between. The V gene's germline CDR1 is SEHNR and CDR2 FQNEAQ (reference sequence). CDR3 amino acids: CASSLALQGGEQFF. CDR3 coding DNA: TGTGCCAGCAGCTTAGCCCTACAGGGCGGGGAGCAGTTCTTC.

Concerning this clone: The same CDR3 arises from other DNA sequences in this sample as well. The CDR3 region is CASSLGGTGNEKLFF. CDR3 bases: TGCGCCAGCAGCTTGGGAGGGACAGGGAATGAAAAACTGTTTTTT. This rearrangement joins TRBV5-1 to TRBJ1-4, with 9 nucleotides matching TRBD1. The length of the CDR3 is 15 residues. Germline trimming cut 0 bases from V and 5 bases from J; bases unmatched to any gene: 2. CDR1 and CDR2 (germline): SGHRS, YFSETQ.

The J gene is TRBJ2-3, the V gene TRBV4-3; possible D gene TRBD2, 6 bases. Trimming removed 0 bases at V and 5 bases at J, with 9 bases between. Germline-derived CDR1 and CDR2 are LGHNA and YSLEER. CDR3 length: 14 amino acids. The CDR3 protein is CASSQEGRGDTQYF. In DNA form, the CDR3 reads TGCGCCAGCAGCCAAGAGGGGCGGGGAGATACGCAGTATTTT.

The V call is TRBV2, the J call TRBJ2-7; D remains unclear. V was pared by 7 bases and J by 9 bases, with 13 bases between. Germline loops: CDR1 SNHLY, CDR2 FYNNEI. The CDR3 loop spans 11 amino acids. The CDR3 region has the DNA TGTGCCAGCACCGGTGCAACGGGGCAGTACTTC. Protein product: CASTGATGQYF.

This rearrangement joins TRBV30 to TRBJ1-5; D uncertain. The CDR3 extends over 15 amino acids. The V end lost 7 bases, the J end lost 0 bases, and 16 bases lay between the germline ends. Germline assignment: CDR1 GTSNPN and CDR2 SVGIG (reference sequence). CDR3 residues: CAFRRTANSNQPQHF. In nucleotides, the CDR3 is TGTGCCTTTCGCAGGACTGCGAATAGCAATCAGCCCCAGCATTTT.

This sequence joins TRBV5-4 and TRBJ2-3; 15 bases match TRBD2. V gave up 3 bases and J gave up 1 base; unmatched junction bases: 6. This CDR3 region has 18 residues. The germline CDR1 and CDR2 sequences are SGHNT and YYREEE (reference sequence). CDR3 nucleotide sequence: TGTGCCAGCAGCTATGGGACTAGCGGGGGGAGGCGCACAGATACGCAGTATTTT. Amino acid sequence: CASSYGTSGGRRTDTQYF.

The gene calls are TRBV10-3 and TRBJ1-2; D not certain. CDR1 is ENHRY and CDR2 is SYGVKD in the germline V gene. The CDR3 loop spans 14 amino acids. The V end lost 3 bases, the J end lost 4 bases, and 12 bases lay between the germline ends. The DNA of the CDR3 is TGTGCCATCAGTGAAGTCGCGGAGAGCTATGGCTACACCTTC. It specifies CAISEVAESYGYTF.

The rearrangement joins TRBV5-6 to TRBJ1-1; no clear D gene. Germline loops: CDR1 SGHDT, CDR2 YYEEEE. This CDR3 region has 14 residues. V lost 2 bases and J lost 2, with 10 bases in between. This CDR3 is CASSFSGTNTEAFF. The CDR3 nucleotides are TGTGCCAGCAGCTTTTCGGGTACCAACACTGAAGCTTTCTTT.

The chain joins TRBV5-1 to TRBJ1-2, with 9 nucleotides matching TRBD1. CDR1 is SGHRS, CDR2 YFSETQ, per germline. Trimming removed 5 bases from V and 6 bases from J; junction bases left unmatched: 2. CDR3 length: 12 residues. The DNA for the CDR3 is TGCGCCAGCAGTAGGACAGGGGATGGCTACACCTTC. It codes for CASSRTGDGYTF.

This clone was seen once. The chain carries TRBV29-1 and TRBJ1-4; D call uncertain. Germline CDR1 SQVTM, CDR2 ANQGSEA. The CDR3 is made up of 11 amino acids. V gave up 4 bases and J gave up 8 bases, with 8 bases separating them. This CDR3 is CSVVVGEKLFF. The DNA of the CDR3 is TGCAGCGTTGTCGTGGGCGAAAAACTGTTTTTT.